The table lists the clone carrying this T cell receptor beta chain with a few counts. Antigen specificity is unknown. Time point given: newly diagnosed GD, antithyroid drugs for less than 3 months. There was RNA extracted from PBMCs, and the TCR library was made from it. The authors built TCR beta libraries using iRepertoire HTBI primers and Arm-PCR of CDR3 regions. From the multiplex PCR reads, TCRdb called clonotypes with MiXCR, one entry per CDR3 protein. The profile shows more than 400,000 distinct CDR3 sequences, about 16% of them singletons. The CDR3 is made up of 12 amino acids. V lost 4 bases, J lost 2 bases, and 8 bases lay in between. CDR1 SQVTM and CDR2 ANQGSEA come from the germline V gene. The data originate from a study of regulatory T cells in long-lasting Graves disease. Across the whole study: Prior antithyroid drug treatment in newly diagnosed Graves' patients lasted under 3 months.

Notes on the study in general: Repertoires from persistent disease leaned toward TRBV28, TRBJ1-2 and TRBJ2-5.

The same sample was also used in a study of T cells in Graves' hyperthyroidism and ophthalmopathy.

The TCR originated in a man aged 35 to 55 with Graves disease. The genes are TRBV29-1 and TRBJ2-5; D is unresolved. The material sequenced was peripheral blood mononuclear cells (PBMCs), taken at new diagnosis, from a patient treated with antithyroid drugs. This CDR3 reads CSVGHQQETQYF. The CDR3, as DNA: TGCAGCGTTGGACACCAACAAGAGACCCAGTACTTC.